This is a list of T cell receptor beta chains from one sample in a study of patients and donors after allogeneic stem cell transplantation. TCRdb fed the RT-PCR reads into MiXCR, producing one record per CDR3 protein. The table has about 960,000 distinct CDR3 sequences, roughly 18% seen once. The sample was blood, either unsorted or a sorted T cell fraction (not recorded which). Source of these receptors: a human donor who was either an allogeneic HSCT recipient or a stem cell or donor lymphocyte infusion donor (not recorded which). It is not recorded whose cells these are; they may come from a transplant donor. CDR3s include the opening cysteine and the closing phenylalanine or tryptophan. Clone sizes are given selectively: once, few, many, or a class where the clone is expanded.

J,size,V,CDR3
TRBJ2-1,few,TRBV5-6,CASREFDSTGYNEQFF
TRBJ1-2,few,TRBV7-8,CASSSTQGGGYYGYTF
TRBJ2-7,many,TRBV12-3/TRBV12-4,CASSLRDKGAYEQYF
TRBJ2-5,NA,TRBV12-3/TRBV12-4,CASSQNPAGGWETQYF
TRBJ2-7,few,TRBV9,CASSGSGRASEQYF
TRBJ1-5,few,TRBV27,CASSLLGAQPQHF
TRBJ2-7,NA,TRBV30,CAWSVRSNWLAEQYF
TRBJ2-2,NA,TRBV5-1,CASSPPGQGMGELFF
TRBJ2-1,NA,TRBV4-2,CASSSYPYNEQFF
TRBJ2-7,NA,TRBV6-2/TRBV6-3,CASTFPEAEQYF
TRBJ1-2,NA,TRBV28,CASSYTGVDGYTF
TRBJ1-2,few,TRBV20-1,CSASRGKTGALYGYTF
TRBJ2-3,NA,TRBV2,CASRFPLAGGGADTQYF
TRBJ1-1,NA,TRBV11-2,CASSLDSTGPMWTEAFF
TRBJ2-3,few,TRBV27,CASSAETSGGATDTQYF
TRBJ2-1,few,TRBV12-3/TRBV12-4,CASSPSRLAGSSYNEQFF
TRBJ2-7,few,TRBV6-2/TRBV6-3,CASSTRDRGHGEQYF
TRBJ2-3,NA,TRBV7-6,CASSLVPSGGRNTQYF
TRBJ2-7,few,TRBV20-1,CSAMGSGGRVSYEQYF
TRBJ2-5,few,TRBV5-5,CASSLLEAGGRETQYF
TRBJ2-7,NA,TRBV5-1,CASSPSGLARSYEQYF
TRBJ1-3,few,TRBV27,CASSQTQQGSGNTIYF
TRBJ2-1,few,TRBV4-3,CASSPARGHDEQFF
TRBJ2-3,few,TRBV4-3,CASSQAGTALTDTQYF
TRBJ1-5,NA,TRBV4-1,CASSQGGPNQPQHF
TRBJ1-6,NA,TRBV20-1,CSALRGGAGSPLHF
TRBJ1-5,NA,TRBV12-3/TRBV12-4,CASSAGSSGNQPQHF
TRBJ1-5,NA,TRBV23-1,CASSQSDRGRGAGAGSNQPQHF
TRBJ2-1,few,TRBV20-1,CSARDRGANEQFF
TRBJ1-2,NA,TRBV30,CACHPGTGSWWDGYTF
TRBJ2-1,many,TRBV5-1,CASSLDLYNEQFF
TRBJ2-3,NA,TRBV4-2,CASSPTNTFGTDTQYF
TRBJ2-1,many,TRBV29-1,CSDYQHGYNEQFF
TRBJ1-5,NA,TRBV6-1,CASSPREGNQPQHF
TRBJ2-7,few,TRBV29-1,CSAGAGDAAYEQYF
TRBJ2-5,NA,TRBV6-5,CASSYGGRQETQYF
TRBJ2-7,NA,TRBV20-1,CSARRDSLMDEQYF
TRBJ1-5,few,TRBV7-8,CASSLVKDGQPQHF
TRBJ2-1,many,TRBV11-2,CASSLGDPSGRAQTYNEQFF
TRBJ1-4,NA,TRBV25-1,CASSELTPGGEKLFF
TRBJ2-2,few,TRBV7-9,CASSPLRANTGELFF
TRBJ2-2,NA,TRBV10-3,CAISVGTHTGELFF